Listed below are T cell receptor beta chains from one sample, sequenced in a study of circulating and synovial CD4+ cells in juvenile arthritis. The repertoire was sequenced with immunoSEQ multiplex PCR; TCRdb's copy has only in-frame clones and lacks some. The profile covers about 33,000 clones, with 90% to 95% appearing a single time and approximately 0.68% taken by the ten largest. Sequencing was done on a sample of CD4+ T cells from blood. These receptors all stem from a human donor with juvenile idiopathic arthritis. The CDR3 runs from the conserved cysteine through the conserved F or W. D genes are given only for firm matches. Clone sizes are given selectively: once, few, many, or a class where the clone is expanded.

>TRBJ1-1|15|-|TRBV5-4|TRBD1
CASRDTGGLDTEAFF
TGTGCCAGCAGGGATACAGGGGGTTTGGACACTGAAGCTTTCTTT
>TRBJ2-7|13|-|TRBV10-3|TRBD1
CAIRPGQAREQYF
TGTGCCATCAGGCCGGGACAGGCTCGCGAGCAGTACTTC
>TRBJ2-7|18|once|TRBV11-2|TRBD1
CASSLLTIRGQGRNEQYF
TGTGCCAGCAGCTTACTTACTATTCGGGGACAGGGTCGGAACGAGCAGTACTTC
>TRBJ1-1|12|-|TRBV9|TRBD1
CASSRTGDEAFF
TGTGCCAGCAGTCGTACAGGGGATGAAGCTTTCTTT
>TRBJ2-1|15|-|TRBV7-2|TRBD2
CASSLQRTSGGEQFF
TGTGCCAGCAGCTTACAGAGGACTAGCGGGGGGGAGCAGTTCTTC
>TRBJ1-6|13|-|TRBV7-8|-
CASSLEGRSPLHF
TGTGCCAGCAGCTTAGAGGGGCGATCACCCCTCCACTTT
>TRBJ2-7|11|-|TRBV5-4|-
CASSSAYEQYF
TGTGCCAGCAGCTCCGCCTACGAGCAGTACTTC
>TRBJ1-5|15|-|TRBV27|-
CASSFGAGVYQPQHF
TGTGCCAGCAGTTTTGGGGCAGGGGTCTATCAGCCCCAGCATTTT
>TRBJ2-5|16|-|TRBV7-9|-
CASSLVRQTLQETQYF
TGTGCCAGCAGCTTGGTGAGACAGACTCTCCAAGAGACCCAGTACTTC
>TRBJ2-1|18|-|TRBV27|TRBD2
CASSSPSGALLSYNEQFF
TGTGCCAGCAGTTCCCCCAGCGGGGCCCTTCTGTCCTACAATGAGCAGTTCTTC
>TRBJ2-5|18|-|TRBV4-2|TRBD1
CASSQVGYGQGTRETQYF
TGTGCCAGCAGCCAAGTGGGTTATGGACAGGGAACCCGGGAGACCCAGTACTTC
>TRBJ1-1|16|-|TRBV19|TRBD1
CASSRGTGGGNTEAFF
TGTGCCAGTAGTAGGGGGACAGGGGGAGGGAACACTGAAGCTTTCTTT
>TRBJ2-3|17|-|TRBV11-2|TRBD2
CASSLFVPAGSQDTQYF
TGTGCCAGCAGCTTATTCGTCCCAGCGGGGTCACAAGATACGCAGTATTTT
>TRBJ1-2|14|-|TRBV7-8|-
CASSLIPHGSGYTF
TGTGCCAGCAGCTTGATTCCCCATGGGAGTGGCTACACCTTC
>TRBJ1-1|14|-|TRBV14|-
CASSQVGTGLLPFF
TGTGCCAGCAGCCAAGTCGGAACAGGCCTCCTGCCTTTCTTT
>TRBJ2-1|14|once|TRBV29-1|TRBD2
CSVGRRLADFEQFF
TGCAGCGTTGGTCGTAGACTAGCCGATTTCGAGCAGTTCTTC
>TRBJ1-1|14|-|TRBV7-8|-
CASSRLGGDREAFF
TGTGCCAGCAGCCGCCTAGGCGGAGACAGGGAAGCTTTCTTT
>TRBJ1-5|13|-|TRBV18|TRBD1
CASSPDRGRPQHF
TGTGCCAGCTCACCCGACAGGGGGCGGCCCCAGCATTTT
>TRBJ2-7|14|-|TRBV6-5|TRBD2
CASSYGLAGNEQYF
TGTGCCAGCAGTTACGGGCTAGCGGGGAACGAGCAGTACTTC
>TRBJ1-2|18|-|TRBV12-5|TRBD1
CASGLVQGARGQGFGYTF
TGTGCTAGTGGTTTGGTTCAGGGGGCGAGAGGCCAGGGGTTTGGCTACACCTTC
>TRBJ2-5|15|-|TRBV15|TRBD1
CATSRDRQGAETQYF
TGTGCCACCAGCAGAGACCGACAGGGGGCAGAGACCCAGTACTTC
>TRBJ1-1|15|-|TRBV7-2|-
CASSLVAPMNTEAFF
TGTGCCAGCAGCTTAGTGGCCCCGATGAACACTGAAGCTTTCTTT
>TRBJ2-3|15|-|TRBV6-5|-
CASSYSRGASDTQYF
TGTGCCAGCAGTTACTCCCGGGGGGCCTCAGATACGCAGTATTTT
>TRBJ2-7|11|-|TRBV30|-
CAWSGAVEQYF
TGTGCCTGGAGCGGTGCTGTGGAGCAGTACTTC
>TRBJ2-7|15|-|TRBV13|TRBD2
CASSFLAGGPGEQYF
TGTGCCAGCAGCTTCCTAGCGGGGGGGCCGGGCGAGCAGTACTTC
>TRBJ2-3|16|-|TRBV13|TRBD2
CASSLVPGGPRDTQYF
TGTGCCAGCAGCTTAGTCCCGGGAGGGCCTCGGGATACGCAGTATTTT
>TRBJ2-7|13|-|TRBV6-6|-
CASRSTTSNEQYF
TGTGCCAGCAGATCAACTACATCCAACGAGCAGTACTTC
>TRBJ1-1|13|-|TRBV7-9|-
CASSGEGGAEAFF
TGTGCCAGCAGCGGGGAGGGCGGGGCTGAAGCTTTCTTT
>TRBJ2-7|16|-|TRBV9|-
CASSVVRSEASYEQYF
TGTGCCAGCAGCGTAGTTAGGAGCGAGGCGTCCTACGAGCAGTACTTC
>TRBJ2-7|15|once|TRBV4-1|-
CASSQERTVAYEQYF
TGCGCCAGCAGCCAAGAAAGGACAGTTGCCTACGAGCAGTACTTC
>TRBJ1-6|15|-|TRBV19|TRBD1
CASSIPGQYNSPLHF
TGTGCCAGTAGCATCCCGGGACAGTATAATTCACCCCTCCACTTT
>TRBJ1-1|12|-|TRBV5-1|-
CASSLRGAEAFF
TGCGCCAGCAGCTTGCGGGGGGCTGAAGCTTTCTTT
>TRBJ2-5|19|-|TRBV7-3|TRBD1
CASSPRGQGVLPLRETQYF
TGTGCCAGCAGCCCAAGGGGACAGGGGGTTTTACCGCTGCGGGAGACCCAGTACTTC
>TRBJ2-7|13|-|TRBV30|TRBD2
CAWSGDYSYEQYF
TGTGCCTGGAGTGGGGACTATTCCTACGAGCAGTACTTC
>TRBJ1-1|14|-|TRBV7-2|-
CASSLAFRGFEAFF
TGTGCCAGCAGCTTAGCTTTTAGGGGATTTGAAGCTTTCTTT
>TRBJ2-1|13|-|TRBV18|TRBD1
CASSGGQNNEQFF
TGTGCCAGCTCAGGGGGACAGAACAATGAGCAGTTCTTC
>TRBJ1-4|14|-|TRBV4-3|-
CASSPNRGGEKLFF
TGCGCCAGCAGCCCAAATAGAGGAGGTGAAAAACTGTTTTTT
>TRBJ1-1|15|-|TRBV6-1|-
CASSEEVAGGTEAFF
TGTGCCAGCAGTGAAGAGGTAGCGGGAGGCACTGAAGCTTTCTTT
>TRBJ1-2|15|-|TRBV5-1|-
CASSFDDARRDGYTF
TGCGCCAGCAGCTTTGATGACGCTCGGAGGGATGGCTACACCTTC
>TRBJ1-5|16|-|TRBV7-9|-
CASSLATDRSNQPQHF
TGTGCCAGCAGCTTAGCGACTGACAGGAGCAATCAGCCCCAGCATTTT
>TRBJ2-2|12|-|TRBV13|-
CASSSRKGELFF
TGTGCCAGCAGCTCGCGTAAAGGGGAGCTGTTTTTT
>TRBJ2-3|14|-|TRBV19|-
CASSIRGITDTQYF
TGTGCCAGTAGTATCAGGGGAATCACAGATACGCAGTATTTT
>TRBJ1-5|14|once|TRBV2|-
CASSVRQFNQPQHF
TGTGCCAGCAGCGTTAGACAGTTCAATCAGCCCCAGCATTTT
>TRBJ1-4|14|-|TRBV5-8|TRBD1
CASSLGQGNEKLFF
TGTGCCAGCAGCTTGGGACAGGGTAATGAAAAACTGTTTTTT
>TRBJ2-3|15|-|TRBV7-3|TRBD1
CASRTTGGSTDTQYF
TGTGCCAGCAGAACGACAGGGGGATCCACAGATACGCAGTATTTT
>TRBJ2-3|16|-|TRBV29-1|-
CSVQAGVSTSTDTQYF
TGCAGCGTCCAGGCGGGCGTCTCCACTAGCACAGATACGCAGTATTTT
>TRBJ1-1|13|-|TRBV6-5|TRBD1
CAGNQQGAGEAFF
TGTGCCGGCAACCAACAGGGGGCAGGTGAAGCTTTCTTT
>TRBJ2-7|14|-|TRBV5-1|TRBD1
CASSLRTGDDEQYF
TGCGCCAGCAGCTTGAGGACAGGGGACGACGAGCAGTACTTC